The clone carrying this T cell receptor (beta chain) appeared once. The source of the sample is a study of shared clonotypes between healthy human individuals. Terminally differentiated effector memory CD45RA+ cells were excluded from the naive CD8 cells, which were CD45RO-negative and positively selected for CCR7. The CDR3 is 12 amino acids. CDR1 is PRHDT, CDR2 FYEKMQ, per germline (reference sequence). V lost 8 bases, J lost 4 bases, and 8 bases lay in between. Per the original methods: There were no quality scores in the junction-only immunoSEQ sequences, so filtering differed. This table comes from immunoSEQ multiplex PCR, and its TCRdb copy is limited to in-frame clones, with some not included. D and trimming come from the DNA, and the V and J calls and clone size come from that table. The sample carries about 2.1 million clones, 93% recorded once.

This TCR was recovered from a man younger than 35 in good health. Some clones in this sample may be carry-over from other donors' samples. The chain carries TRBV13 and TRBJ2-2; D not certain. Input material: naive CD8+ T cells from PBMCs. The CDR3 reads CASRVVTGELFF. In DNA form, the CDR3 reads TGTGCCAGCCGTGTTGTCACCGGGGAGCTGTTTTTT.